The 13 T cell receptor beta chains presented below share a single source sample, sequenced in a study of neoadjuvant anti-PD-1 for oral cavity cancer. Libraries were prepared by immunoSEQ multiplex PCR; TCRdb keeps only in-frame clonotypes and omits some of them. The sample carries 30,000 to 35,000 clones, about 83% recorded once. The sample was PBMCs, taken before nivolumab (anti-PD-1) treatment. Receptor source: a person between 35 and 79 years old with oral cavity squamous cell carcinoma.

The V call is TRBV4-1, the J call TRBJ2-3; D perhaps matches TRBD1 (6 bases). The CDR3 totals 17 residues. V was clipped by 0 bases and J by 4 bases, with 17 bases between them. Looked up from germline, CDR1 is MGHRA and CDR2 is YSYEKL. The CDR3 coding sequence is TGCGCCAGCAGCCAAGAAAGGAACAGGGTGAGAGCAGATACGCAGTATTTT. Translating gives CASSQERNRVRADTQYF.

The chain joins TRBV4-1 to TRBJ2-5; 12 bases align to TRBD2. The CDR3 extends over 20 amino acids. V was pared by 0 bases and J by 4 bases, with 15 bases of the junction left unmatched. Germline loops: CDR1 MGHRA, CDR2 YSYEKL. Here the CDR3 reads CASSQEVQGGLAGLRETQYF. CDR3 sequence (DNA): TGCGCCAGCAGCCAAGAGGTCCAGGGCGGACTAGCGGGGTTAAGAGAGACCCAGTACTTC.

The CDR3 DNA follows: TGTGCCAGCAGCGTTCCGGGACAGGAGTTCTTTTACGAGCAGTACTTC. Amino acids: CASSVPGQEFFYEQYF. The chain employs TRBV21-1 and TRBJ2-7; the table's D call, TRBD1, has no DNA check behind it. TRBV21-1 is a known pseudogene. The CDR3 spans 16 residues.

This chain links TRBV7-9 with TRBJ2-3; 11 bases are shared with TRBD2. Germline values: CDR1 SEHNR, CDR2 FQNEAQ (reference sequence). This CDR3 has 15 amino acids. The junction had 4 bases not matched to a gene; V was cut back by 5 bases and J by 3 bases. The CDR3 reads CASSNLAGGTDTQYF. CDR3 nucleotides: TGTGCCAGCAGCAATCTAGCGGGGGGAACAGATACGCAGTATTTT.

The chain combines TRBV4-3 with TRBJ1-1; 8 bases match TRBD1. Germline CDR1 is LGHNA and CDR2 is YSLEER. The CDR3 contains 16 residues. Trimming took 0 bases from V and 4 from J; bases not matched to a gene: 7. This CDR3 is CASSQDLEQGGTEAFF. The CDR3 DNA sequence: TGCGCCAGCAGCCAAGATCTCGAACAGGGGGGCACTGAAGCTTTCTTT.

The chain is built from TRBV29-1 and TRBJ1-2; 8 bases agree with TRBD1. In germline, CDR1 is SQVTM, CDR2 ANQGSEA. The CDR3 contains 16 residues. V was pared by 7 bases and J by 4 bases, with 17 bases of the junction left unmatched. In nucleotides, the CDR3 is TGCAGCGCCGGGGACAGGCGCCCACCCCGTTCCTATGGCTACACCTTC. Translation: CSAGDRRPPRSYGYTF.

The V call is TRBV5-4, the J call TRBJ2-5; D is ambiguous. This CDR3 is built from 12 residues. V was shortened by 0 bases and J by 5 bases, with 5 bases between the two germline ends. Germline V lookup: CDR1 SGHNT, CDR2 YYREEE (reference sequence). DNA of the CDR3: TGTGCCAGCAGCTTGGTTCCCGAGACCCAGTACTTC. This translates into CASSLVPETQYF.

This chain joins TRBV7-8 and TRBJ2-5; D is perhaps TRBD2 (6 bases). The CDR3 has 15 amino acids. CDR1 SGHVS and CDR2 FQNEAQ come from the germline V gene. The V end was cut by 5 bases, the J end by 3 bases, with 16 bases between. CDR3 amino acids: CASSPLGGEEETQYF. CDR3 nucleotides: TGTGCCAGCAGCCCTCTGGGAGGCGAAGAAGAGACCCAGTACTTC.

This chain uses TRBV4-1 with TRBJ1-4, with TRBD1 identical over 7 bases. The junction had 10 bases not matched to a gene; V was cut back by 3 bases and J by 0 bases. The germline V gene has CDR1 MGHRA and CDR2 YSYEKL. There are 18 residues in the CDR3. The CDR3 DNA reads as TGCGCCAGCAGCCACCCTAGACAGGGTGATCCAACTAATGAAAAACTGTTTTTT. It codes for CASSHPRQGDPTNEKLFF.

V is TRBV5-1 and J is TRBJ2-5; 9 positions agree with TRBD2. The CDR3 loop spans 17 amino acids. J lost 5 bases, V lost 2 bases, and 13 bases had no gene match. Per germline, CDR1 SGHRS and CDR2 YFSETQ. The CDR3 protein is CASSFRVAGANGETQYF. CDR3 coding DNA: TGCGCCAGCAGCTTTCGGGTAGCGGGGGCCAACGGGGAGACCCAGTACTTC.

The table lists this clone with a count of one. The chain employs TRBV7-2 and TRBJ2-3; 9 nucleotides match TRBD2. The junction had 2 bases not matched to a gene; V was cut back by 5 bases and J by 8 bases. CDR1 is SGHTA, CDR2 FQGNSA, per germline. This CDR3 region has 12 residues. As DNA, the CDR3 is TGTGCCAGCAGCCCACTAGCGGGTACGCAGTATTTT. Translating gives CASSPLAGTQYF.

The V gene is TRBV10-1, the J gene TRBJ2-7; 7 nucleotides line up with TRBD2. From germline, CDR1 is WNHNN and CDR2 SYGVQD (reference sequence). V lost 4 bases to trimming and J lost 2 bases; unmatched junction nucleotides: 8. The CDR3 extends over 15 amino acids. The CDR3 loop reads CASSAGGASTYEQYF. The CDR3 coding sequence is TGCGCCAGCAGTGCGGGAGGAGCCTCTACCTACGAGCAGTACTTC.

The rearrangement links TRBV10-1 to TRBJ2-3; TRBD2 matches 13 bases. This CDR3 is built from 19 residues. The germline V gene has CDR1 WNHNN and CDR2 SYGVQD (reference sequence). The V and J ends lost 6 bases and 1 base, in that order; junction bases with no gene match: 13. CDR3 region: CASSAGLAGEIGGTDTQYF. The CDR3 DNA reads TGCGCCAGCAGCGCCGGACTAGCGGGGGAGATAGGCGGCACAGATACGCAGTATTTT.